These T cell receptor beta chains were read from a single sample in a study of cytomegalovirus exposure and HLA in healthy donors. Assay: immunoSEQ multiplex PCR; the TCRdb copy retains only in-frame clones and omits some. The data show 100,000 or so clones, about 74% seen once. The sample was PBMCs. These receptor sequences come from a female donor in good health and CMV-seronegative. The CDR3 runs from the conserved cysteine through the conserved F or W. A D gene is named only where the DNA matches it firmly. Expanded clones are given a class, and other clones once, few, many or no size at all.

CDR3: CASSLERADTQYF
DNA: TGTGCCAGTAGCCTTGAGCGGGCAGATACGCAGTATTTT
D: .
V: TRBV19
J: TRBJ2-3
size: .

CDR3: CASSTPTGGGSYEQYF
DNA: TGTGCCAGCAGCACGCCTACAGGGGGCGGTAGTTACGAGCAGTACTTC
D: TRBD1
V: TRBV7-8
J: TRBJ2-7
size: .

CDR3: CAASNGGGSGNTIYF
DNA: TGTGCCGCCAGCAACGGGGGGGGCTCTGGAAACACCATATATTTT
D: .
V: TRBV5-4
J: TRBJ1-3
size: .

CDR3: CASSRKSNSGNTIYF
DNA: TGTGCCAGCAGCAGAAAATCCAACTCTGGAAACACCATATATTTT
D: .
V: TRBV6-5
J: TRBJ1-3
size: once

CDR3: CASSTPTGMKYEQYF
DNA: TGTGCCAGCTCAACGCCGACAGGGATGAAATACGAGCAGTACTTC
D: TRBD1
V: TRBV18
J: TRBJ2-7
size: .

CDR3: CATSALGVSGTGELFF
DNA: TGTGCCACCAGCGCCCTGGGAGTGTCGGGCACCGGGGAGCTGTTTTTT
D: .
V: TRBV15
J: TRBJ2-2
size: .

CDR3: CASSRQSSYEQYF
DNA: TGTGCCAGCAGCAGACAGTCGTCCTACGAGCAGTACTTC
D: .
V: TRBV7-9
J: TRBJ2-7
size: .

CDR3: CATSRALAGGRNEQFF
DNA: TGTGCCACCAGCAGGGCACTAGCGGGGGGGCGCAATGAGCAGTTCTTC
D: TRBD2
V: TRBV15
J: TRBJ2-1
size: .

CDR3: CSVLGQGYNEQFF
DNA: TGCAGCGTTCTAGGACAGGGCTACAATGAGCAGTTCTTC
D: TRBD1
V: TRBV29-1
J: TRBJ2-1
size: .

CDR3: CASSLAPRPQNTDTQYF
DNA: TGTGCCAGCAGCTTAGCGCCGAGGCCCCAAAACACAGATACGCAGTATTTT
D: .
V: TRBV7-2
J: TRBJ2-3
size: .

CDR3: CASSAMIRLTQPETQYF
DNA: TGTGCCAGCAGCGCAATGATAAGACTGACGCAGCCAGAGACCCAGTACTTC
D: .
V: TRBV5-6
J: TRBJ2-5
size: .

CDR3: CASSLVTDDEQFF
DNA: TGTGCCAGCAGCTTAGTGACAGACGATGAGCAGTTCTTC
D: .
V: TRBV7-9
J: TRBJ2-1
size: .

CDR3: CASSRDRGETQYF
DNA: TGTGCCAGCAGCCGAGACAGGGGAGAGACCCAGTACTTC
D: TRBD1
V: TRBV4-2
J: TRBJ2-5
size: once

CDR3: CASSFEGGGDTEAFF
DNA: TGTGCCAGCAGCTTTGAAGGGGGAGGGGACACTGAAGCTTTCTTT
D: .
V: TRBV5-6
J: TRBJ1-1
size: .

CDR3: CASGGGSGKKLFF
DNA: TGTGCCAGCGGAGGAGGGTCGGGTAAAAAACTGTTTTTT
D: .
V: TRBV9
J: TRBJ1-4
size: .

CDR3: CASSPVGQGSPHDYGYTF
DNA: TGTGCCAGCTCACCAGTCGGACAGGGGAGCCCCCACGACTATGGCTACACCTTC
D: TRBD1
V: TRBV18
J: TRBJ1-2
size: once

CDR3: CASSFSGPNTGELFF
DNA: TGCGCCAGCAGCTTTAGCGGACCGAACACCGGGGAGCTGTTTTTT
D: .
V: TRBV5-1
J: TRBJ2-2
size: once

CDR3: CASSTFSGGLSYNEQFF
DNA: TGTGCCAGCAGCACCTTTAGCGGGGGACTCTCCTACAATGAGCAGTTCTTC
D: TRBD2
V: TRBV7-2
J: TRBJ2-1
size: .

CDR3: CASSEAGYGYTF
DNA: TGTGCCAGCAGTGAAGCGGGGTATGGCTACACCTTC
D: .
V: TRBV25-1
J: TRBJ1-2
size: .

CDR3: CASRRRQGDTEAFF
DNA: TGTGCCAGCAGACGCCGACAGGGAGACACTGAAGCTTTCTTT
D: TRBD1
V: TRBV6-4
J: TRBJ1-1
size: .

CDR3: CASSYGQGAFGYTF
DNA: TGTGCCAGCAGTTATGGACAGGGGGCGTTTGGCTACACCTTC
D: TRBD1
V: TRBV6-5
J: TRBJ1-2
size: .

CDR3: CASRDRGITEAFF
DNA: TGTGCCAGCAGAGACAGGGGGATAACTGAAGCTTTCTTT
D: TRBD1
V: TRBV2
J: TRBJ1-1
size: .

CDR3: CASSLGPGLTGELFF
DNA: TGTGCCAGCAGCTTAGGTCCAGGACTCACCGGGGAGCTGTTTTTT
D: .
V: TRBV7-2
J: TRBJ2-2
size: .

CDR3: CASSLTGGRTEAFF
DNA: TGCGCCAGCAGCTTAACAGGGGGAAGAACTGAAGCTTTCTTT
D: TRBD1
V: TRBV5-1
J: TRBJ1-1
size: .

CDR3: CASSEAGTGNEKLFF
DNA: TGTGCCAGCAGTGAGGCCGGGACAGGGAATGAAAAACTGTTTTTT
D: TRBD1
V: TRBV2
J: TRBJ1-4
size: .

CDR3: CASSQDPPQGIADTQYF
DNA: TGCGCCAGCAGCCAAGATCCCCCGCAGGGGATCGCAGATACGCAGTATTTT
D: .
V: TRBV4-1
J: TRBJ2-3
size: .

CDR3: CASSVGSESYEQYF
DNA: TGTGCCAGCAGCGTAGGTAGCGAGTCCTACGAGCAGTACTTC
D: .
V: TRBV9
J: TRBJ2-7
size: .

CDR3: CASSLGQNYEQYF
DNA: TGTGCCAGCAGTTTAGGGCAGAACTACGAGCAGTACTTC
D: .
V: TRBV28
J: TRBJ2-7
size: once

CDR3: CASSDRVLRNTEAFF
DNA: TGTGCCAGCAGCGACAGGGTTTTGCGGAACACTGAAGCTTTCTTT
D: TRBD1
V: TRBV7-9
J: TRBJ1-1
size: .

CDR3: CASSPGLDGGELFF
DNA: TGCGCCAGCAGCCCGGGACTAGATGGCGGGGAGCTGTTTTTT
D: TRBD2
V: TRBV5-1
J: TRBJ2-2
size: .